One sample yielded the 11 T cell receptor beta chains listed below, sequenced in a study of response to subunit inactivated influenza vaccine. TCRdb reanalysed the RT-PCR reads using MiXCR and keeps one entry per CDR3 protein. This sample has fewer than 400,000 distinct CDR3 sequences, with around a fifth found just once. The sample in question was PBMCs from blood, obtained about 20 months after vaccination. Receptors were obtained from a man between 50 and 69 years old who received an inactivated influenza vaccine.

The J gene is TRBJ2-3, the V gene TRBV5-4; 10 nucleotides agree with TRBD1. This CDR3 region has 16 residues. The germline V gene has CDR1 SGHNT and CDR2 YYREEE (reference sequence). V lost 2 bases to trimming and J lost 3 bases; unmatched junction nucleotides: 6. CDR3 bases: TGTGCCAGCAGCTTTCGGACAGGGGGTACAACAGATACGCAGTATTTT. This sequence encodes CASSFRTGGTTDTQYF.

This sequence joins TRBV3-1 and TRBJ1-2; 10 nucleotides agree with TRBD1. This CDR3 contains 15 residues. V was pared by 4 bases and J by 8 bases, with 10 bases of the junction left unmatched. CDR1 and CDR2 from the germline V gene are LGHDT and YNNKEL (reference sequence). CDR3 region: CASSRLGTGENGYTF. Written as DNA, the CDR3 is TGTGCCAGCAGCCGACTAGGGACAGGGGAGAACGGCTACACCTTC.

The chain couples TRBV7-2 to TRBJ2-1, with D unresolved. The CDR3 is 14 residues long. From germline, CDR1 is SGHTA and CDR2 FQGNSA. The V and J ends lost 3 bases and 5 bases respectively, with 11 bases between them. The CDR3 spells CASSFTVFDNEQFF. CDR3 coding DNA: TGTGCCAGCAGCTTTACGGTATTCGACAATGAGCAGTTCTTC.

The rearrangement uses TRBV10-3 and TRBJ1-2; no clear D gene. The CDR3 runs 13 residues. Germline V gives CDR1 ENHRY, CDR2 SYGVKD. The V and J ends lost 6 bases and 4 bases respectively, with 12 bases between them. In DNA, the CDR3 is TGTGCCATCAGCATGACGGAGTTCTATGGCTACACCTTC. This encodes CAISMTEFYGYTF.

This clonotype turned up a few times. This CDR3 is CASNAGRSSYNSPLHF. Written as DNA, the CDR3 is TGTGCCAGTAACGCAGGGCGAAGCTCCTATAATTCACCCCTCCACTTT. The J gene is TRBJ1-6, the V gene TRBV19; a weak D match, TRBD1 (5 bases). The CDR3 is 16 amino acids. The germline gives CDR1 LNHDA, CDR2 SQIVND (reference sequence). Between the trimmed V and J ends, which lost 7 bases and 0 bases, there was a span of 13 bases.

The chain uses TRBV4-1 and TRBJ2-3, with 8 bases that match TRBD1. J gave up 8 bases and V 2 bases, and 15 bases lay outside the gene matches. The CDR3 has 17 residues. Germline V lookup: CDR1 MGHRA, CDR2 YSYEKL. In DNA, the CDR3 is TGCGCCAGCAGCCAAATTCCCAGGGGGCCCCTGACCGGTACGCAGTATTTT. It yields the protein CASSQIPRGPLTGTQYF.

This clonotype was found many times. The chain couples TRBV20-1 to TRBJ1-5; possible D gene TRBD1, 6 bases. The V end lost 7 bases, the J end lost 4 bases, and 11 bases lay between the germline ends. Germline CDR1 is DFQATT and CDR2 is SNEGSKA (reference sequence). There are 12 residues in the CDR3. This CDR3 reads CSVGQFNQPQHF. Here the CDR3 DNA reads TGCAGTGTTGGACAGTTTAATCAGCCCCAGCATTTT.

In this sample, this clonotype turned up many times. This chain uses TRBV5-6 with TRBJ1-1; the match to TRBD1 covers 7 bases. CDR1 and CDR2 (germline): SGHDT, YYEEEE. Trimming removed 0 bases from V and 4 bases from J; junction bases left unmatched: 3. This CDR3 comprises 14 residues. The CDR3 bases are TGTGCCAGCAGCTTGGGACAGGGTCCCACTGAAGCTTTCTTT. It translates to CASSLGQGPTEAFF.

This rearrangement joins TRBV20-1 to TRBJ1-1; D unclear. Germline CDR1 DFQATT, CDR2 SNEGSKA (reference sequence). The V and J ends lost 0 bases and 0 bases respectively, with 8 bases between them. This CDR3 has 14 amino acids. CDR3 protein: CSARDHGLNTEAFF. As DNA, the CDR3 is TGCAGTGCTAGAGATCATGGCTTGAACACTGAAGCTTTCTTT.

The chain links TRBV29-1 to TRBJ2-1; 14 bases are shared with TRBD2. The V segment lost 0 bases and the J segment 8 bases; nucleotides outside the gene matches: 6. Looked up from germline, CDR1 is SQVTM and CDR2 is ANQGSEA. CDR3 length: 16 amino acids. DNA for the CDR3: TGCAGCGTTGAAGATCGGGGACTAGCGGGAGTTGATGAGCAGTTCTTC. Its translation: CSVEDRGLAGVDEQFF.

This sequence joins TRBV29-1 and TRBJ2-1; D call uncertain. Germline-derived CDR1 and CDR2 are SQVTM and ANQGSEA. CDR3 length: 11 amino acids. Trimming stripped 6 bases from V and 4 bases from J, with 7 bases between. CDR3 sequence (DNA): TGCAGCGTATACAGTTACAATGAGCAGTTCTTC. It specifies CSVYSYNEQFF.